This TCR beta chain appears in the sequencing data of a study of blood T cell repertoires in COVID-19. Study at large: Samples representing acute and convalescent COVID-19 were sourced from the United States, Italy and Spain. Nucleic acid was either cDNA or gDNA, and it came from T cells, B-cell-depleted T cells, or PBMCs.

Produced via immunoSEQ multiplex PCR; TCRdb's table is partial and in-frame only. The sample gives roughly 300,000 clones, roughly 85% of which show up once; 2.5% is in the top ten. From germline, CDR1 is SGHTA and CDR2 FQGTGA. The CDR3 runs to 14 residues. Deletions cut 5 bases from V and 5 bases from J, with 15 bases between. Participants were aged roughly 18 to 89 years from around 26 US areas. Sequenced: PBMCs or T cells enriched from blood (not recorded which). This sequence originates from a woman aged 45-60 years who had recovered from COVID-19. The chain combines TRBV7-3 with TRBJ2-5, with TRBD1 as a possible D gene (5 bases). The CDR3 spells CASSQGAGGETQYF. CDR3 coding DNA: TGTGCCAGCAGCCAAGGGGCCGGTGGGGAGACCCAGTACTTC.